This T cell receptor (beta chain) appears in the sequencing data of a study of CD8 T cells in ankylosing spondylitis. Comments on this clonotype: The antigen is not known.

The CDR3 has 15 residues. Germline V gives CDR1 MNHNS, CDR2 SASEGT. V lost 5 bases, J lost 8 bases, and 18 bases lay in between. Libraries of TCR beta came from quantitative 5'-RACE with molecular barcodes. One entry per CDR3 protein, called by TCRdb with MiXCR from the 5' RACE reads. The table shows some 350,000 distinct CDR3 sequences, with roughly 14% occurring only once. Findings of the study overall: Apparently characteristic of ankylosing spondylitis blood was a TCR beta motif (eight highly homologous variants). In ankylosing spondylitis patients, matched synovial fluid reportedly showed significant enrichment of disease-linked clones.

Specimen: blood, either unsorted or a sorted T cell fraction (not recorded which). The J gene is TRBJ1-4, the V gene TRBV6-1, with D unresolved. The receptor's source is a male donor with ankylosing spondylitis or in good health (not recorded which). The CDR3 spells CASSILGQSREKLFF. CDR3 DNA: TGTGCCAGCAGTATCTTAGGCCAAAGCAGAGAAAAACTGTTTTTT.